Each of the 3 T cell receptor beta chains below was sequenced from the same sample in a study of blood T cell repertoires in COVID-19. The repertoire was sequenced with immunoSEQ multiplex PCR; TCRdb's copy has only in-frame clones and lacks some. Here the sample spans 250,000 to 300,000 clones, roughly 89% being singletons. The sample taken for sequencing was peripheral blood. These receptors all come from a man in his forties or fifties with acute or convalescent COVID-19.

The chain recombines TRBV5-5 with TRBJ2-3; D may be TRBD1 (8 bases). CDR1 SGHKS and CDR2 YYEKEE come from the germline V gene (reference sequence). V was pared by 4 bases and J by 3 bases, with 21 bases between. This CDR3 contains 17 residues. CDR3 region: CASSPPPTGGGTDTQYF. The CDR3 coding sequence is TGTGCCAGCAGCCCACCGCCCACAGGGGGGGGAACAGATACGCAGTATTTT.

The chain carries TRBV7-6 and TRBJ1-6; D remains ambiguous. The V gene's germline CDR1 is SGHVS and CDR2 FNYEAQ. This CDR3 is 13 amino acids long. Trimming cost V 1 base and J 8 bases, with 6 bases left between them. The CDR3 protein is CASSLDFYSPLHF. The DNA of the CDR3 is TGTGCCAGCAGCTTAGACTTTTATTCACCCCTCCACTTT.

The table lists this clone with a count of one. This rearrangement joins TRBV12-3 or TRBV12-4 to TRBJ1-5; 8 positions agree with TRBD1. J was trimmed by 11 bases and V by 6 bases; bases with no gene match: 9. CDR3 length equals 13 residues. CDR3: CASSPGTGGAQHF. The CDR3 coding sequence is TGTGCCAGCAGCCCAGGGACAGGCGGGGCCCAGCATTTT.